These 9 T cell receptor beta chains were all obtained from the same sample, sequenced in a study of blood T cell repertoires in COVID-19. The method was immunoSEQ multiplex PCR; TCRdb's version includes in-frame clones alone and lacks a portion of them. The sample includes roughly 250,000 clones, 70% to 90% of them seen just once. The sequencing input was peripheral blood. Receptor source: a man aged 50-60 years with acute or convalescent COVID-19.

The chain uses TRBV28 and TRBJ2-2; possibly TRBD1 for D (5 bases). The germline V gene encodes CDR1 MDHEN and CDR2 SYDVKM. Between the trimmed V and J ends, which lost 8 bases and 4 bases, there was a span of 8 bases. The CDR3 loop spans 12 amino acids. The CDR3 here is CASARVTGELFF. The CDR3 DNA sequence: TGTGCCAGCGCCAGGGTCACCGGGGAGCTGTTTTTT. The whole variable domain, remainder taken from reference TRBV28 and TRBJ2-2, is DVKVTQSSRYLVKRTGEKVFLECVQDMDHENMFWYRQDPGLGLRLIYFSYDVKMKEKGDIPEGYSVSREKKERFSLILESASTNQTSMYLCASARVTGELFFGEGSRLTVL.

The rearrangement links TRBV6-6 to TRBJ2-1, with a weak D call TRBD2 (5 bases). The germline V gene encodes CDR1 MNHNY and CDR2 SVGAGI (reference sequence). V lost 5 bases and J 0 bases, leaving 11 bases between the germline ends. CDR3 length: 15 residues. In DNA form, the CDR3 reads TGTGCCAGCAGTAGAGCGGAGAGCTCCTACAATGAGCAGTTCTTC. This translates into CASSRAESSYNEQFF.

CDR3 residues: CASSLSNTGAYGYTF. CDR3 coding DNA: TGTGCCAGCAGTTTATCGAATACAGGGGCCTATGGCTACACCTTC. The V gene is TRBV27, the J gene TRBJ1-2; 7 nucleotides agree with TRBD1. CDR1 and CDR2 from the germline V gene are MNHEY and SMNVEV (reference sequence). With V trimmed by 0 bases and J by 4 bases, 5 bases remained unmatched. The CDR3 covers 15 residues.

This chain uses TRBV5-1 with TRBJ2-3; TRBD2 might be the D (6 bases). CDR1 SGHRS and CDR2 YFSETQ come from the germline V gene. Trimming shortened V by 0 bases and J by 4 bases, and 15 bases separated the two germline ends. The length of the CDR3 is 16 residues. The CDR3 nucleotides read TGCGCCAGCAGCTTGGCAGGGAGGCTAGCCCCAGATACGCAGTATTTT. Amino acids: CASSLAGRLAPDTQYF. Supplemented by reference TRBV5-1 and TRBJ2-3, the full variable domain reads KAGVTQTPRYLIKTRGQQVTLSCSPISGHRSVSWYQQTPGQGLQFLFEYFSETQRNKGNFPGRFSGRQFSNSRSEMNVSTLELGDSALYLCASSLAGRLAPDTQYFGPGTRLTVL.

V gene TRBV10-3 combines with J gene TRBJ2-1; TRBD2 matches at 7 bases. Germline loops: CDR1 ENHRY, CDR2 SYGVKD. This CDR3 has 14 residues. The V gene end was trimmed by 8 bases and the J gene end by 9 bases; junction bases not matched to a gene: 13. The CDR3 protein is CAIGTGGHGSEQFF. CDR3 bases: TGTGCCATCGGTACGGGAGGCCATGGGAGTGAGCAGTTCTTC.

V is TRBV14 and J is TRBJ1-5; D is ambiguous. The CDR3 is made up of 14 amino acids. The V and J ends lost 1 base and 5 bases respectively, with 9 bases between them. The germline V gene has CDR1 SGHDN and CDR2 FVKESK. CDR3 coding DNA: TGTGCCAGCAGCCAAGTCCAGGTTGATCAGCCCCAGCATTTT. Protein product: CASSQVQVDQPQHF.

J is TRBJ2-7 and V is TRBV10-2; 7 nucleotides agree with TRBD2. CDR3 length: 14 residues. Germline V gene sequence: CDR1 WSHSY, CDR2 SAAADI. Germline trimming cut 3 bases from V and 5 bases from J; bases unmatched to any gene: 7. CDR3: CASSEGPGTNEQYF. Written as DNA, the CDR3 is TGCGCCAGCAGTGAAGGTCCAGGGACTAACGAGCAGTACTTC.

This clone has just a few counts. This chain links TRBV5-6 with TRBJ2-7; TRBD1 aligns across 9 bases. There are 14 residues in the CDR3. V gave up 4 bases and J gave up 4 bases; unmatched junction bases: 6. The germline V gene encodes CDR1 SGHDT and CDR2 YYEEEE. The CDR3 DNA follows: TGTGCCAGCAGCCCGTGGACAGGGGTGTACGAGCAGTACTTC. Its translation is CASSPWTGVYEQYF.

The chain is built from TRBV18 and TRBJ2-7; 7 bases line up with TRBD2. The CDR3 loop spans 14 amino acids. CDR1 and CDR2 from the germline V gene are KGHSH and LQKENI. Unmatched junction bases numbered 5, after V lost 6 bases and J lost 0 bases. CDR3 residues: CASSPRGDSYEQYF. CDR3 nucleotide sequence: TGTGCCAGCTCTCCTCGGGGGGACTCCTACGAGCAGTACTTC.